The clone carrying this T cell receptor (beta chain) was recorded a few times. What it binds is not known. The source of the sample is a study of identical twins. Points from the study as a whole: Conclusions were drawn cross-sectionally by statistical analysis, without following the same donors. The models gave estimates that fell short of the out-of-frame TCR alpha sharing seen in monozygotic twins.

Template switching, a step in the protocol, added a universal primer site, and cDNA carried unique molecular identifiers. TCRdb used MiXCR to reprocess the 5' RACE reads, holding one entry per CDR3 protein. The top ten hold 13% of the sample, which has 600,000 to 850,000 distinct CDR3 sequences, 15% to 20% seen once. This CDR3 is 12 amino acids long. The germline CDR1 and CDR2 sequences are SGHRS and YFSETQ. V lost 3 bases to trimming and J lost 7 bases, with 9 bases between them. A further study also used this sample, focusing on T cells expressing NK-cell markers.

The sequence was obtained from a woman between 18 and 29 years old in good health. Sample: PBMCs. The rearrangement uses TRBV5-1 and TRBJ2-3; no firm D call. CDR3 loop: CASSSDENTQYF. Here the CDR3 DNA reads TGCGCCAGCAGCTCCGATGAAAATACGCAGTATTTT.